Below are 5 T cell receptor beta chains sequenced from a single sample in a study of blood T cell repertoires in COVID-19. This table comes from immunoSEQ multiplex PCR, and its TCRdb copy is limited to in-frame clones, with some not included. The sample yields some 240,000 clones, roughly 90% seen once. Sequencing was carried out using peripheral blood. The source is a man between 60 and 70 years old who had recovered from COVID-19.

V and J are TRBV14 and TRBJ2-3; D not certain. Trimming stripped 4 bases from V and 0 bases from J, with 11 bases between. The CDR3 covers 15 residues. Germline CDR1 and CDR2: SGHDN and FVKESK. CDR3 residues: CASSPRSPSTDTQYF. DNA of the CDR3: TGTGCCAGCAGCCCGCGGAGCCCTAGCACAGATACGCAGTATTTT.

The rearrangement uses TRBV4-1 and TRBJ2-7; 7 bases are a match to TRBD2. V lost 0 bases to trimming and J lost 5 bases; unmatched junction nucleotides: 16. CDR3 length: 18 residues. Germline loops: CDR1 MGHRA, CDR2 YSYEKL. In DNA form, the CDR3 reads TGCGCCAGCAGCCAAGAAGACTCTCTAGCGGTGGGGTCGGACGAGCAGTACTTC. This encodes CASSQEDSLAVGSDEQYF.

The V call is TRBV10-1, the J call TRBJ1-4; 7 nucleotides align to TRBD1. After removal of 10 bases from V and 11 bases from J, the junction contained 4 bases not matched to a gene. Germline V gene data show CDR1 as WNHNN and CDR2 as SYGVQD (reference sequence). The CDR3 spans 10 residues. CDR3 in DNA: TGCGCCACAGAGGACAGGAAACTGTTTTTT. Translated, it gives CATEDRKLFF.

The rearrangement joins TRBV5-1 to TRBJ1-3; unclear D gene. V shed 0 bases and J shed 4 bases, with 11 bases lying between them. CDR3 length: 15 amino acids. Germline loops: CDR1 SGHRS, CDR2 YFSETQ. CDR3 protein: CASSLAPGHGNTIYF. The CDR3 bases are TGCGCCAGCAGCTTGGCGCCAGGTCACGGAAACACCATATATTTT.

V is TRBV5-1 and J is TRBJ1-1, with 8 bases identical to TRBD1. V trimming: 4 bases; J trimming: 10 bases; junction bases outside the gene matches: 15. This CDR3 has 15 residues. Germline V gene data show CDR1 as SGHRS and CDR2 as YFSETQ. The chain's CDR3 is CASSPGTGQGSRAFF. In DNA, the CDR3 is TGCGCCAGCAGCCCTGGGACAGGTCAGGGGTCAAGAGCTTTCTTT.